This TCR beta chain was sequenced during a study of T cell repertoires in cytomegalovirus infection. CDR1 is SEHNR and CDR2 is FQNEAQ in the germline V gene (reference sequence). The CDR3 extends over 13 amino acids. V shed 1 base and J shed 7 bases, with 10 bases lying between them. TCRdb used MiXCR to reprocess the reads, holding one entry per CDR3 protein. In the table there are 650,000 to 900,000 distinct CDR3 sequences, roughly 33% of which are singletons. This clonotype was detected a few times. Its antigen is unknown. The TCR sequence derives from a human donor in good health (CMV status not recorded). Some clones in this sample may be carry-over from other donors' samples. This sample comprised cultured CD8+ T cells from PBMCs, obtained from culture after CMV antigen stimulation. The rearrangement uses TRBV7-9 and TRBJ1-2; D ambiguous. CDR3 loop: CASSLVLGFGYTF. DNA of the CDR3: TGTGCCAGCAGCTTAGTTCTGGGGTTTGGCTACACCTTC.